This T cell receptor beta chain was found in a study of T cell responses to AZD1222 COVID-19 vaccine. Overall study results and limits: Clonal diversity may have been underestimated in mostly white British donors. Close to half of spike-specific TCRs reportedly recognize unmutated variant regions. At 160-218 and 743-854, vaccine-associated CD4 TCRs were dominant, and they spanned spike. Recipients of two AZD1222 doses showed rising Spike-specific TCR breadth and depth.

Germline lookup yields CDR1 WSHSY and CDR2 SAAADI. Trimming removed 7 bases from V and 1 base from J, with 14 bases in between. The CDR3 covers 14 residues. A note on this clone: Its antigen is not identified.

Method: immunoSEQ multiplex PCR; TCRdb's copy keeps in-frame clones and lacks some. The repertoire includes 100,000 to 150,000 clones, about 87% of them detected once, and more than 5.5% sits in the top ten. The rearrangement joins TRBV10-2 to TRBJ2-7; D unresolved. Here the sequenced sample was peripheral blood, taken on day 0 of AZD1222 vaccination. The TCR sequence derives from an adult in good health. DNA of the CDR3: TGCGCCAGCACCACCCCCCCTGAGTCCTACGAGCAGTACTTC. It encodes CASTTPPESYEQYF.